This passage covers 17 T cell receptor beta chains from one sample sequenced in a study of cytomegalovirus exposure and HLA in healthy donors (dated by TCRdb to 2016 to 2017). The library was produced with the immunoSEQ multiplex PCR assay. For the multiplex PCR, a mixture combining 60 forward primers for TCR Vbeta segments and 13 reverse primers for TCR Jbeta segments was used. Drawn from immuneACCESS, this table holds only the in-frame rearrangements with V and J called that TCRdb kept. Clones are partly lost; checked studies trace under half to an unresolved V gene and leave the rest unexplained. For this sample there are approximately 100,000 clones; 75% appear just once. The top ten constitute around 3% of the sample. Material: PBMCs. The receptors here all came from a male donor in good health and CMV-seropositive.

This clone was seen a handful of times. V usage is TRBV4-2 and J usage is TRBJ2-5; TRBD1 is a possible D gene (5 bases). Germline loops: CDR1 LGHNA, CDR2 YNFKEQ. The CDR3 extends over 14 amino acids. V lost 0 bases and J lost 3, with 8 bases in between. CDR3: CASSQDTGKETQYF. The CDR3 bases are TGTGCCAGCAGCCAAGATACAGGTAAAGAGACCCAGTACTTC.

The rearrangement joins TRBV29-1 to TRBJ2-7; D not certain. The CDR3 has 14 residues. Looked up from germline, CDR1 is SQVTM and CDR2 is ANQGSEA. V was shortened by 1 base and J by 1 base, with 11 bases between the two germline ends. The CDR3 nucleotides are TGCAGCGTTGAAGGGGCCGCGACATCCTACGAGCAGTACTTC. Protein product: CSVEGAATSYEQYF.

This clone was found a few times. The chain combines TRBV5-1 with TRBJ2-5, with 9 bases fitting TRBD2. The CDR3 covers 14 residues. J lost 5 bases, V lost 2 bases, and 4 bases had no gene match. Germline lookup yields CDR1 SGHRS and CDR2 YFSETQ. The CDR3 region has the DNA TGCGCCAGCAGCTTAGCGGGAGGAAGGGAGACCCAGTACTTC. Translating gives CASSLAGGRETQYF.

The rearrangement links TRBV9 to TRBJ2-7; D remains unclear. V lost 0 bases and J lost 5, with 9 bases in between. Germline V gene lookup returns CDR1 SGDLS and CDR2 YYNGEE. The CDR3 covers 13 residues. CDR3: CASSVGPFNEQYF. CDR3 DNA: TGTGCCAGCAGCGTAGGTCCCTTTAACGAGCAGTACTTC.

The rearrangement uses TRBV27 and TRBJ1-1; 11 bases agree with TRBD1. V lost 7 bases and J lost 4; bases outside the gene matches: 8. Germline V gene lookup returns CDR1 MNHEY and CDR2 SMNVEV (reference sequence). The length of the CDR3 is 15 residues. The DNA of the CDR3 is TGTGCCAGCAAGATAGGACAGGGGGCATTCACTGAAGCTTTCTTT. Residues: CASKIGQGAFTEAFF.

The chain couples TRBV4-1 to TRBJ2-5, with 7 bases fitting TRBD1. Germline CDR1 is MGHRA and CDR2 is YSYEKL. The CDR3 has 16 amino acids. The trim removed 0 bases at V and 1 base at J, leaving 5 bases unmatched. The CDR3 loop is CASSQDRQGVQETQYF. CDR3 coding DNA: TGCGCCAGCAGCCAAGATCGCCAGGGGGTCCAAGAGACCCAGTACTTC.

The genes are TRBV29-1 and TRBJ2-7; 8 nucleotides match TRBD1. V was clipped by 5 bases and J by 3 bases; unmatched bases: 6. This CDR3 has 13 residues. The germline V gene encodes CDR1 SQVTM and CDR2 ANQGSEA. The CDR3 region has the DNA TGCAGCGTTTCGGACAGGGCTAACTACGAGCAGTACTTC. Translation gives CSVSDRANYEQYF.

This clone showed up just a few times. The chain employs TRBV7-9 and TRBJ2-1; 12 bases agree with TRBD2. Germline loops: CDR1 SEHNR, CDR2 FQNEAQ (reference sequence). The CDR3 runs 18 residues. J lost 3 bases, V lost 3 bases, and 9 bases had no gene match. The CDR3: CASSFDSSGGAIYNEQFF. CDR3 DNA: TGTGCCAGCAGCTTCGACTCTAGCGGGGGGGCCATCTACAATGAGCAGTTCTTC.

This chain uses TRBV28 with TRBJ1-2; the D gene is possibly TRBD1 (6 bases). The CDR3 is made up of 14 amino acids. CDR1 is MDHEN, CDR2 SYDVKM, per germline. The V end lost 4 bases, the J end lost 4 bases, and 13 bases lay between the germline ends. CDR3 nucleotides: TGTGCCAGCAGTTCGCTGACAGGAACCTATGGCTACACCTTC. Translation gives CASSSLTGTYGYTF.

This clone was seen only once. The chain joins TRBV4-1 to TRBJ1-2; D is unresolved. This CDR3 is 14 amino acids long. Per the germline V gene, CDR1 is MGHRA and CDR2 is YSYEKL. The ends were cut back, 0 bases at V and 5 bases at J, with 10 bases in the middle. CDR3 amino acids: CASSQEATEYGYTF. The CDR3 nucleotides read TGCGCCAGCAGCCAAGAGGCGACGGAGTATGGCTACACCTTC.

The genes are TRBV30 and TRBJ1-4; D might be TRBD1 (5 bases). Germline V gives CDR1 GTSNPN, CDR2 SVGIG (reference sequence). The ends were cut back, 2 bases at V and 6 bases at J, with 13 bases in the middle. The CDR3 is 14 amino acids. CDR3 DNA: TGTGCCTGGAGTAGGGGAGGGGATTATGAAAAACTGTTTTTT. It encodes CAWSRGGDYEKLFF.

The chain has TRBV18 and TRBJ1-5; D is unclear. Trimming removed 2 bases from V and 7 bases from J, with 9 bases in between. The germline V gene encodes CDR1 KGHSH and CDR2 LQKENI. The CDR3 is made up of 13 amino acids. CDR3 amino acids: CASSPSREQPQHF. The CDR3 DNA sequence: TGTGCCAGCTCACCATCGAGGGAGCAGCCCCAGCATTTT.

The V gene is TRBV28, the J gene TRBJ1-1; D is undetermined. From germline, CDR1 is MDHEN and CDR2 SYDVKM. The V end lost 3 bases, the J end lost 0 bases, and 8 bases lay between the germline ends. The CDR3 spans 14 residues. CDR3 sequence: CASSLTRLNTEAFF. In DNA, the CDR3 is TGTGCCAGCAGTTTGACACGCTTGAACACTGAAGCTTTCTTT.

The rearrangement joins TRBV10-3 to TRBJ1-1; possibly TRBD1 for D (6 bases). V lost 10 bases and J 1 base, leaving 16 bases between the germline ends. In germline, CDR1 is ENHRY, CDR2 SYGVKD. The CDR3 has 14 amino acids. CDR3 region: CATRIGQRNTEAFF. CDR3 nucleotide sequence: TGTGCCACGAGAATAGGACAGAGGAACACTGAAGCTTTCTTT.

This chain connects TRBV28 to TRBJ2-3; D is uncertain. The CDR3 is made up of 12 amino acids. The V gene's germline CDR1 is MDHEN and CDR2 SYDVKM. V dropped 11 bases and J dropped 0 bases, with 9 bases sitting between them. Written as DNA, the CDR3 is TGTGCCTCGCGAGGTAGCACAGATACGCAGTATTTT. This sequence encodes CASRGSTDTQYF.

J is TRBJ2-1 and V is TRBV4-1; 12 bases map to TRBD2. Germline CDR1 and CDR2: MGHRA and YSYEKL. The V and J ends lost 0 bases and 8 bases, in that order; junction bases with no gene match: 8. This CDR3 is 17 amino acids long. CDR3 DNA: TGCGCCAGCAGCCAAGAAGGTCCCCTAGCGGGAGGGTATGAGCAGTTCTTC. This codes for CASSQEGPLAGGYEQFF.

V gene TRBV10-2 combines with J gene TRBJ1-4; 8 nucleotides line up with TRBD1. The CDR3 contains 15 residues. Losses at the gene ends were 7 bases for V and 5 bases for J; bases not matched to a gene: 9. The V gene's germline CDR1 is WSHSY and CDR2 SAAADI. CDR3 sequence (DNA): TGCGCCAGCAAAGGGCAGGGGGCGCAGAATGAAAAACTGTTTTTT. This codes for CASKGQGAQNEKLFF.